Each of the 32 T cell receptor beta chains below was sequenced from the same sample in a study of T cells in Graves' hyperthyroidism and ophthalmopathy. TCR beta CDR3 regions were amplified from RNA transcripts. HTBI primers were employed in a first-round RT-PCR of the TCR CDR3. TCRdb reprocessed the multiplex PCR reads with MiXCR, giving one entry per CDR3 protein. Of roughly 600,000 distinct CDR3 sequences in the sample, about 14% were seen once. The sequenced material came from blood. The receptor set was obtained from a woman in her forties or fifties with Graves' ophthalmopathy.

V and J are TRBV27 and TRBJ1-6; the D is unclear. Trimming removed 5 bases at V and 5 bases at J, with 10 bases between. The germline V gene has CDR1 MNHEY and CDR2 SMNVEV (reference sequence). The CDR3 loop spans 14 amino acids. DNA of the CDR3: TGTGCCAGCAGTGTGACACCCAATAATTCACCCCTCCACTTT. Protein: CASSVTPNNSPLHF.

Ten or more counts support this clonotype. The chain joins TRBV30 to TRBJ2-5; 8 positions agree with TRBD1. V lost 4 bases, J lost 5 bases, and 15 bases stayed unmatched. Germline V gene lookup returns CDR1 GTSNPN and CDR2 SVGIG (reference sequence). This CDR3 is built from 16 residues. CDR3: CAWNLFGTGHGETQYF. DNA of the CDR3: TGTGCCTGGAACCTATTCGGGACAGGCCATGGGGAGACCCAGTACTTC.

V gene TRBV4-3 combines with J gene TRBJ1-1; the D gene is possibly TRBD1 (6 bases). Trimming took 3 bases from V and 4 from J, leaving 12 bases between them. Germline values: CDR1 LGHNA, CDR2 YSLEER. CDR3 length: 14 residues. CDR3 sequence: CASSQNEGGTEAFF. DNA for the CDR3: TGCGCCAGCAGCCAGAATGAAGGGGGCACTGAAGCTTTCTTT.

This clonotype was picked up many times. This CDR3 is CASSLAPPRTSEAFF. The CDR3 DNA follows: TGTGCCAGCAGTTTAGCGCCGCCGAGAACATCTGAAGCTTTCTTT. The chain has TRBV12-3 or TRBV12-4 and TRBJ1-1; no reliable D call. This CDR3 contains 15 residues. V dropped 0 bases and J dropped 6 bases, with 14 bases sitting between them.

In nucleotides, the CDR3 is TGCAGCGTTGAGGGGGGCACGAACACTGAAGCTTTCTTT. Its protein is CSVEGGTNTEAFF. The chain carries TRBV29-1 and TRBJ1-1, with D maybe TRBD1 (6 bases). Trimming stripped 3 bases from V and 1 base from J, with 9 bases between. The CDR3 loop spans 13 amino acids. Germline V CDR1 and CDR2: SQVTM, ANQGSEA.

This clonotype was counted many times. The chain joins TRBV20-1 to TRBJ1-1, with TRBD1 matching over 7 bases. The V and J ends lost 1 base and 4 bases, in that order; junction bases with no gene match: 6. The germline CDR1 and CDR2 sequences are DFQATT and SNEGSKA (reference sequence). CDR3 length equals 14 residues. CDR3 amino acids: CSARGWDSLTEAFF. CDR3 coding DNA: TGCAGTGCTAGAGGTTGGGACAGTCTCACTGAAGCTTTCTTT.

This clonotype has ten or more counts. The CDR3 loop reads CASTSFGPQNIQYF. CDR3 sequence (DNA): TGTGCCAGCACCTCCTTCGGGCCTCAAAACATTCAGTACTTC. V usage is TRBV28 and J usage is TRBJ2-4; D is undetermined. This CDR3 is built from 14 residues. Trimming removed 7 bases from V and 5 bases from J, with 15 bases in between. Germline V lookup: CDR1 MDHEN, CDR2 SYDVKM.

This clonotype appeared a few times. CDR3 loop: CASSVAGRTEAFF. Written as DNA, the CDR3 is TGTGCCAGCAGTGTCGCGGGGAGGACTGAAGCTTTCTTT. The chain employs TRBV6-2 or TRBV6-3 and TRBJ1-1, with no clear D. Germline lookup yields CDR1 MNHEY and CDR2 SVGEGT. This CDR3 contains 13 residues. Between the trimmed V and J ends, which lost 5 bases and 5 bases, there was a span of 12 bases.

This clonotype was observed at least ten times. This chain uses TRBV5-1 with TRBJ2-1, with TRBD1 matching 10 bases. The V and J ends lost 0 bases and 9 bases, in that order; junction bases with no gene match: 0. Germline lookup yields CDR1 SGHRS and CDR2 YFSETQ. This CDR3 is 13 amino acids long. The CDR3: CASSLGTGGEQFF. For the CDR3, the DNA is TGCGCCAGCAGCTTGGGGACAGGGGGTGAGCAGTTCTTC.

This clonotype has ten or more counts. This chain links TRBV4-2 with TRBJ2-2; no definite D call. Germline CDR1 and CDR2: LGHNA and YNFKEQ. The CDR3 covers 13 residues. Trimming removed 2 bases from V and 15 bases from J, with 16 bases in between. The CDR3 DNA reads TGTGCCAGCAGCCAACTTTCGGCCATGAAGGTGTTTTTT. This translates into CASSQLSAMKVFF.

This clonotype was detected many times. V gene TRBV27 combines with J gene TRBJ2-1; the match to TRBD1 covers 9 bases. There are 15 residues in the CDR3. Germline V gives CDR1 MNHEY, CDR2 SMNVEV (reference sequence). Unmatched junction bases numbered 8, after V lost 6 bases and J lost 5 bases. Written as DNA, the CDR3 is TGTGCCAGCAGGACCGGGACAGGGCTCCACAATGAGCAGTTCTTC. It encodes CASRTGTGLHNEQFF.

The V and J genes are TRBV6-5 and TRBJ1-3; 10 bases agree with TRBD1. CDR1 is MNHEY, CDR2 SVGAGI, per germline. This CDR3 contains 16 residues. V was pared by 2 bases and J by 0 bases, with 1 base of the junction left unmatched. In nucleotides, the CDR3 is TGTGCCAGCAGTTACGGGACAGGGGTCTCTGGAAACACCATATATTTT. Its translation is CASSYGTGVSGNTIYF.

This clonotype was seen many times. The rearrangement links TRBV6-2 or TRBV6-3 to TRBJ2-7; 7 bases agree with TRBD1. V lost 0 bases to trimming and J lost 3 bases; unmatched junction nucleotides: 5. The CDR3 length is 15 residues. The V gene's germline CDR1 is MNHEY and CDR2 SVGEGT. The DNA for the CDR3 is TGTGCCAGCAGTTACTCCACAGGGGTGTTCTACGAGCAGTACTTC. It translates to CASSYSTGVFYEQYF.

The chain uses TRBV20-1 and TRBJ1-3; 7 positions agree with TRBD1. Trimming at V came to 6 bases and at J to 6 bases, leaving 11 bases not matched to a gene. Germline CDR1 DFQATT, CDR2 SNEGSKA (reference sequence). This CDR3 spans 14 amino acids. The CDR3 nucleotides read TGCAGTGCAGCTACGAGACAGGGCAAAAACACCATATATTTT. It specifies CSAATRQGKNTIYF.

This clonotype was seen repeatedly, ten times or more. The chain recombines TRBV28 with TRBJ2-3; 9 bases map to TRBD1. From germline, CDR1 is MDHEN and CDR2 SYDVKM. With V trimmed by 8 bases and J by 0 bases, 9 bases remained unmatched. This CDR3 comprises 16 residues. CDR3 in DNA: TGTGCCAGCGGATTCCCGGGACAGGGTAGCACAGATACGCAGTATTTT. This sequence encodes CASGFPGQGSTDTQYF.

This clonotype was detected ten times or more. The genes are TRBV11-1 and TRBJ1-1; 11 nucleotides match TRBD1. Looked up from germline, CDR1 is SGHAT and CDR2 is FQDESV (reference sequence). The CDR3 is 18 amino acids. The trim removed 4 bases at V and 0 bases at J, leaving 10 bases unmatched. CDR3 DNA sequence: TGTGCCAGCAGCTCGCGGACAGGGGGCCTTTTCATGAACACTGAAGCTTTCTTT. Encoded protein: CASSSRTGGLFMNTEAFF.

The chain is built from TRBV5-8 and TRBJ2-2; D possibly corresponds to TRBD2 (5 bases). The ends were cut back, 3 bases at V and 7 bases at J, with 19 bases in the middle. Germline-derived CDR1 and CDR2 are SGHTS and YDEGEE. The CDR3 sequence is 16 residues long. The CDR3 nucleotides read TGTGCCAGCAGCTCCTCCCTGAAGCGGCAGGTCGGGGAGCTGTTTTTT. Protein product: CASSSSLKRQVGELFF.

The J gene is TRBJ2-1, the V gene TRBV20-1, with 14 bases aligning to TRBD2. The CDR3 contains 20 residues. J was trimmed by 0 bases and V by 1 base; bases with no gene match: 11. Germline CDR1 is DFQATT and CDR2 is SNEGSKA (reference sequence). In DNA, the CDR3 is TGCAGTGCTAGAGTCGTGGGGACTAGCGGGAGTGTAAGCTCCTACAATGAGCAGTTCTTC. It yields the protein CSARVVGTSGSVSSYNEQFF.

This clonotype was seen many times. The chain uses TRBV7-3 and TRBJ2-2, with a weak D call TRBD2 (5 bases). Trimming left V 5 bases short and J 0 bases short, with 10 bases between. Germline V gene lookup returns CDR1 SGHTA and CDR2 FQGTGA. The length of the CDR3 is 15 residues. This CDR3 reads CASSRGSPNTGELFF. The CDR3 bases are TGTGCCAGCAGCCGAGGGAGCCCGAACACCGGGGAGCTGTTTTTT.

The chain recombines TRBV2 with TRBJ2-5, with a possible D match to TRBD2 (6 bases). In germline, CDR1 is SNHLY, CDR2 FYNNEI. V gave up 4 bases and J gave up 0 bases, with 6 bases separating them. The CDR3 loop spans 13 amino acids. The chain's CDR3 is CASSGDYQETQYF. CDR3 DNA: TGTGCCAGCAGTGGGGACTACCAAGAGACCCAGTACTTC.

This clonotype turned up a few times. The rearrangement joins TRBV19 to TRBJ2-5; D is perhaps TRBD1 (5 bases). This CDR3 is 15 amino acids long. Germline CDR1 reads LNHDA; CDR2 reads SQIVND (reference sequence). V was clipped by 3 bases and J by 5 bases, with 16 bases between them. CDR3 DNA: TGTGCCAGTAGTATGACAGAGCGACCCCCGGAGACCCAGTACTTC. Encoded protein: CASSMTERPPETQYF.

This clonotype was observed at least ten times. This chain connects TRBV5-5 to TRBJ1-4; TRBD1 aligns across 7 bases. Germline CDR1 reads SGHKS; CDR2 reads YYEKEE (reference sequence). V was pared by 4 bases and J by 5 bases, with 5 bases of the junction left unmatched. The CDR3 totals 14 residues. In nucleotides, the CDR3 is TGTGCCAGCAGCCCCCGGGACAGCAATGAAAAACTGTTTTTT. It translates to CASSPRDSNEKLFF.

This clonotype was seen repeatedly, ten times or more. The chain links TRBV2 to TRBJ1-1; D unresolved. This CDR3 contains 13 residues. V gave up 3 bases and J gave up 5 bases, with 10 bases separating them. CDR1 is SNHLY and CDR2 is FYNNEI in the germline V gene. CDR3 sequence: CASSEEGLTEAFF. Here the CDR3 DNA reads TGTGCCAGCAGTGAGGAGGGATTAACTGAAGCTTTCTTT.

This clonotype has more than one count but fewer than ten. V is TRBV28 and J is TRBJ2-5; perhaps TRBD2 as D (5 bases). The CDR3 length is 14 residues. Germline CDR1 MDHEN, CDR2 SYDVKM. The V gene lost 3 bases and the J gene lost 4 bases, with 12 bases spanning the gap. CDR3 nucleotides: TGTGCCAGCAGTTTCCAGTCTAGCTTAGAGACCCAGTACTTC. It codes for CASSFQSSLETQYF.

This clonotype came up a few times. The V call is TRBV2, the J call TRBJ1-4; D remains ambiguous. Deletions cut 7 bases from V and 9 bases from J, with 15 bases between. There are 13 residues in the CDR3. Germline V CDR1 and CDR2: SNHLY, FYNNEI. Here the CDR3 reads CASITWPQKKLFF. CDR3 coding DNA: TGTGCCAGCATTACCTGGCCACAAAAAAAACTGTTTTTT.

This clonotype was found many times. The CDR3 sequence is CASSLTNALNTEAFF. Written as DNA, the CDR3 is TGCGCCAGCAGCTTGACAAACGCGTTGAACACTGAAGCTTTCTTT. The V gene is TRBV5-1, the J gene TRBJ1-1; D gene uncertain. The CDR3 is made up of 15 amino acids. Per germline, CDR1 SGHRS and CDR2 YFSETQ. Trimming shortened V by 1 base and J by 0 bases, and 10 bases separated the two germline ends.

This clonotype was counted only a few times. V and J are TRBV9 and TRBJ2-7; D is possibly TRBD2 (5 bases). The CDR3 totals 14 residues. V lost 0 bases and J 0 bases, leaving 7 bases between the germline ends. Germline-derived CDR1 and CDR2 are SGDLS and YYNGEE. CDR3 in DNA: TGTGCCAGCAGCGTAGTGGGGAGCTCCTACGAGCAGTACTTC. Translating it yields CASSVVGSSYEQYF.

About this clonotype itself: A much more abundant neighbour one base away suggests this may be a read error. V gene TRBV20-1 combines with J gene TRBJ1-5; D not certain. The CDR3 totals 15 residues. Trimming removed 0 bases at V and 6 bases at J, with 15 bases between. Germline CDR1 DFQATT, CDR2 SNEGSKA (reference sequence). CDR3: CSAREHTALGQPQHF. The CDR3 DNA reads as TGCAGTGCTAGAGAGCACACAGCTTTGGGTCAGCCCCAGCATTTT.

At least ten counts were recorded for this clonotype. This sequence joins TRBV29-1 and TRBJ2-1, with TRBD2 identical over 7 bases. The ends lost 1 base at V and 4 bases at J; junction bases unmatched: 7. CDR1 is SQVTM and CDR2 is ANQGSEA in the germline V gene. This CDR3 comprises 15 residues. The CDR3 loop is CSVEGQRGKYNEQFF. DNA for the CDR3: TGCAGCGTTGAAGGTCAGCGGGGTAAATACAATGAGCAGTTCTTC.

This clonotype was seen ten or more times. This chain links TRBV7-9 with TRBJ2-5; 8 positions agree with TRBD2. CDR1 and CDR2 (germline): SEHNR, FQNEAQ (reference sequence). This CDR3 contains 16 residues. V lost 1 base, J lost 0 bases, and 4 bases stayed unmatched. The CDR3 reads CASSLVVAGYQETQYF. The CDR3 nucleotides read TGTGCCAGCAGCTTAGTGGTAGCGGGATACCAAGAGACCCAGTACTTC.

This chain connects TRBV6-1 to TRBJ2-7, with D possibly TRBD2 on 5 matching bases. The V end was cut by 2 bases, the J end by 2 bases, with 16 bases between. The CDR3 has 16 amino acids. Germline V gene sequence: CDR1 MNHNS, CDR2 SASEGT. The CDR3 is CASSEWRLSITYEQYF. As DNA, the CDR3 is TGTGCCAGCAGTGAATGGAGGTTGTCAATTACCTACGAGCAGTACTTC.

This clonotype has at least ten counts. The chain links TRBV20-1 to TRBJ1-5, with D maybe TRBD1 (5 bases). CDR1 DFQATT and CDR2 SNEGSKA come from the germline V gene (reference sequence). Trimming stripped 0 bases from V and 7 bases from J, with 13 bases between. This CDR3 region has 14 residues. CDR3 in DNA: TGCAGTGCTAGAGATGGGACTTTGGGGCAGCCCCAGCATTTT. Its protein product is CSARDGTLGQPQHF.